Each of the 2 T cell receptor beta chains below was sequenced from the same sample in a study of T-cell reconstitution after alpha-beta-depleted transplantation in children. The authors prepared the TCRbeta library with unique molecular identifiers. TCRdb processed the PCR reads anew with MiXCR; each CDR3 protein has one entry. The data show fewer than 550,000 distinct CDR3 sequences, with roughly 11% seen just once and around 15% held by the top ten. This sample comprised PBMCs, mostly from graft donor cells, obtained 180 days after TCRalphabeta/CD19-depleted stem cell transplant. The receptors stem from a female patient aged 2 to 10 who had a stem cell transplant for aplastic anemia, so the T cells may come from the graft donor.

This clonotype was found a few times. This chain uses TRBV7-2 with TRBJ2-5; D is perhaps TRBD2 (6 bases). Per the germline V gene, CDR1 is SGHTA and CDR2 is FQGNSA. The CDR3 contains 17 residues. Trimming stripped 1 base from V and 5 bases from J, with 20 bases between. The CDR3 nucleotides are TGTGCCAGCAGCTTAGGGACCCCTTGGCGTGGGGGGGAGACCCAGTACTTC. This codes for CASSLGTPWRGGETQYF. Full variable domain (remainder filled in from reference TRBV7-2 and TRBJ2-5): GAGVSQSPSNKVTEKGKDVELRCDPISGHTALYWYRQSLGQGLEFLIYFQGNSAPDKSGLPSDRFSAERTGGSVSTLTIQRTQQEDSAVYLCASSLGTPWRGGETQYFGPGTRLLVL.

The V and J genes are TRBV2 and TRBJ2-3; D gene ambiguous. CDR1 SNHLY and CDR2 FYNNEI come from the germline V gene. This CDR3 spans 15 amino acids. The V end was cut by 8 bases, the J end by 7 bases, with 22 bases between. The CDR3 DNA follows: TGTGCCAGCGGCGTCCCTATCACACTCACTTATACGCAGTATTTT. Translation: CASGVPITLTYTQYF. Using reference TRBV2 and TRBJ2-3 for the parts outside the CDR3, the full variable domain is EPEVTQTPSHQVTQMGQEVILRCVPISNHLYFYWYRQILGQKVEFLVSFYNNEISEKSEIFDDQFSVERPDGSNFTLKIRSTKLEDSAMYFCASGVPITLTYTQYFGPGTRLTVL.